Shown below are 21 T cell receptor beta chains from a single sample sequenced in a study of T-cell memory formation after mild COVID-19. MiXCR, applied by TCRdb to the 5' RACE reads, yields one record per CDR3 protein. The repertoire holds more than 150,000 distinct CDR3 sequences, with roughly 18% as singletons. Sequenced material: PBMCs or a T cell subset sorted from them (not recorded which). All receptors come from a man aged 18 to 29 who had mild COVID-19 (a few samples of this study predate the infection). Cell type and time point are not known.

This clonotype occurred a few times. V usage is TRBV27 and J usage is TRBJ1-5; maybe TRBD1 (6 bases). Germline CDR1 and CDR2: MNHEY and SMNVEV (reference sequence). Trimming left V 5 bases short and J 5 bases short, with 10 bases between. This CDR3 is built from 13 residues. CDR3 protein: CASSHQGHQPQHF. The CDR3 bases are TGTGCCAGCAGTCACCAGGGGCATCAGCCCCAGCATTTT.

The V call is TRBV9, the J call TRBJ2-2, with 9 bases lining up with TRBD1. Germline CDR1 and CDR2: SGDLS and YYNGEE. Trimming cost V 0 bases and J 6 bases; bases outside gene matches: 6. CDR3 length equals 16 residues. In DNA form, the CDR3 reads TGTGCCAGCAGCGTAGGGGACAGGGTCGGGTCCGGGGAGCTGTTTTTT. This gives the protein CASSVGDRVGSGELFF.

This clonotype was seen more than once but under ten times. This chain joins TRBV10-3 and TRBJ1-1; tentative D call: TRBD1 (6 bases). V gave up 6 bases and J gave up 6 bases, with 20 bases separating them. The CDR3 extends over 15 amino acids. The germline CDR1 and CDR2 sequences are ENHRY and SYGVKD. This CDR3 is CAIRELQGGEAEAFF. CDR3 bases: TGTGCCATCAGGGAATTACAGGGCGGGGAGGCTGAAGCTTTCTTT.

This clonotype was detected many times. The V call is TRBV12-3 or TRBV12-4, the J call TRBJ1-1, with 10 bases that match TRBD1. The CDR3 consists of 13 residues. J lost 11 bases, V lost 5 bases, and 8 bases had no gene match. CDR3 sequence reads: CASSTGTGVTAFF. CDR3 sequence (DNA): TGTGCCAGCAGTACCGGGACAGGGGTTACGGCTTTCTTT.

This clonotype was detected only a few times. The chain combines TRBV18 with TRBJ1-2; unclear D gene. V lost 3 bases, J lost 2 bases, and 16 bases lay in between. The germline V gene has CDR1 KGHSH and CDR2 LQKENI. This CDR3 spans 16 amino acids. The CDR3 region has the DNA TGTGCCAGCTCACCGGCCGCCCTCATAGGAAACTATGGCTACACCTTC. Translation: CASSPAALIGNYGYTF.

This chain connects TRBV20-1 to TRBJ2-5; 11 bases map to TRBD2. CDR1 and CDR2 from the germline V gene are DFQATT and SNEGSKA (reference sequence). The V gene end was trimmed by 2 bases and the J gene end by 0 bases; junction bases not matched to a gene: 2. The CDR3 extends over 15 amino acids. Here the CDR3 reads CSARLAGGDQETQYF. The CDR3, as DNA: TGCAGTGCTAGACTAGCGGGGGGCGACCAAGAGACCCAGTACTTC.

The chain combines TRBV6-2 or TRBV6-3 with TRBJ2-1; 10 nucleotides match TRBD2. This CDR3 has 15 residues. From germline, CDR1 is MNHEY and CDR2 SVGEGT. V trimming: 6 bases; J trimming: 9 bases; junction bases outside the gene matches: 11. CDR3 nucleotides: TGTGCCAGCAGAATAGCGGGGGGCCGACAAGGTGAGCAGTTCTTC. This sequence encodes CASRIAGGRQGEQFF.

The CDR3 coding sequence is TGCAGTGCTATAGTTCGAGGGGCCGGAGATACGCAGTATTTT. It yields the protein CSAIVRGAGDTQYF. The genes are TRBV20-1 and TRBJ2-3, with D possibly called TRBD1 or TRBD2 (5 bases each). Germline CDR1 DFQATT, CDR2 SNEGSKA (reference sequence). The V end lost 4 bases, the J end lost 5 bases, and 16 bases lay between the germline ends. This CDR3 is 14 amino acids long.

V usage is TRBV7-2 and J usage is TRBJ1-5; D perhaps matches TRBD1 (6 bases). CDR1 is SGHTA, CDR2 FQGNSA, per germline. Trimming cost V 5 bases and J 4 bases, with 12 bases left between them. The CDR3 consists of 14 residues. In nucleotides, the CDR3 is TGTGCCAGCAGCCTACGGACAGTTAATCAGCCCCAGCATTTT. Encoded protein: CASSLRTVNQPQHF.

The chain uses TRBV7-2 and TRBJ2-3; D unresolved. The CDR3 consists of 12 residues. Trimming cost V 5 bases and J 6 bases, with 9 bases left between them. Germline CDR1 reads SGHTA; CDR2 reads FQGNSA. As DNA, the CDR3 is TGTGCCAGCAGCCCCCATCGGGATACGCAGTATTTT. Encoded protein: CASSPHRDTQYF.

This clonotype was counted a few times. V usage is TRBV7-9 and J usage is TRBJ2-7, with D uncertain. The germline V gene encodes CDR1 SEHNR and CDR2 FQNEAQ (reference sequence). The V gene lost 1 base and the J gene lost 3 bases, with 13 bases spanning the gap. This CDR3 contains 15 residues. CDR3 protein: CASSLGSTGNYEQYF. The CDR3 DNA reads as TGTGCCAGCAGCTTAGGTTCGACTGGGAACTACGAGCAGTACTTC.

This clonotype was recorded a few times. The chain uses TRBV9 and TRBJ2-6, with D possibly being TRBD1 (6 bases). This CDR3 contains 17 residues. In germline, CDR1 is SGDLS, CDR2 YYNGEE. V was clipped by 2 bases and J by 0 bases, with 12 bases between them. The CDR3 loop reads CASSVRDTNSGANVLTF. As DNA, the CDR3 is TGTGCCAGCAGCGTCCGGGACACGAACTCTGGGGCCAACGTCCTGACTTTC.

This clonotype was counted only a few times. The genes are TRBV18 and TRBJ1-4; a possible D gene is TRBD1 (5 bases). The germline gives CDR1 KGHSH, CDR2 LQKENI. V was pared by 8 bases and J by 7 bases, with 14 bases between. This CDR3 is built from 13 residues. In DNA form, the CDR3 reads TGTGCCAGCCGCGGGACTTTCGGTGAAAAACTGTTTTTT. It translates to CASRGTFGEKLFF.

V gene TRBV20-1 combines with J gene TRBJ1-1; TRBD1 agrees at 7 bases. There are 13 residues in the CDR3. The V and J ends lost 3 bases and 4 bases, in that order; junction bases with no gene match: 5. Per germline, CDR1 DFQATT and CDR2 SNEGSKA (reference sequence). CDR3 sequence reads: CSARRAGGTEAFF. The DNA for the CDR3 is TGCAGTGCTAGGCGGGCAGGGGGCACTGAAGCTTTCTTT.

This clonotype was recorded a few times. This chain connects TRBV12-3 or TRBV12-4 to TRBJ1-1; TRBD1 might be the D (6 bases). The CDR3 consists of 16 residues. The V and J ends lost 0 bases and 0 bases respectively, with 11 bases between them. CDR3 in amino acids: CASSLAGGQLNTEAFF. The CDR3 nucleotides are TGTGCCAGCAGTTTAGCGGGGGGGCAACTGAACACTGAAGCTTTCTTT.

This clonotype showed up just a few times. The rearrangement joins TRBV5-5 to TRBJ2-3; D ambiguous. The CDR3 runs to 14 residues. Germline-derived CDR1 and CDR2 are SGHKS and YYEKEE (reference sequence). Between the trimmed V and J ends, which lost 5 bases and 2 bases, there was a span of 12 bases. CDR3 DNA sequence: TGTGCCAGCAGAGGATCGACCTTCACAGATACGCAGTATTTT. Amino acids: CASRGSTFTDTQYF.

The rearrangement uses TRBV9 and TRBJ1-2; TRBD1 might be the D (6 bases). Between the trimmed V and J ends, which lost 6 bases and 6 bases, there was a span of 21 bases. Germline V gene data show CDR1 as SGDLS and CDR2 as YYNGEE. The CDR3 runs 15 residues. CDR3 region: CASTLGGGLRDGYTF. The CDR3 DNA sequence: TGTGCCAGCACCCTAGGCGGGGGGCTTAGAGATGGCTACACCTTC.

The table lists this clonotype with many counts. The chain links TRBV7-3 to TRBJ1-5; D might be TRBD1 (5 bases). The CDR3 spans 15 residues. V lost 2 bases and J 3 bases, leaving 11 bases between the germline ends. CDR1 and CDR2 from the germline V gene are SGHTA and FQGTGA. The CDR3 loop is CASSLLPGANQPQHF. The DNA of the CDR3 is TGTGCCAGCAGCTTATTACCCGGGGCCAATCAGCCCCAGCATTTT.

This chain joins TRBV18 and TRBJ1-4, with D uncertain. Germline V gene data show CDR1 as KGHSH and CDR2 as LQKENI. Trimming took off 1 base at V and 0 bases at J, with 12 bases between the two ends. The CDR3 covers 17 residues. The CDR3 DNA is TGTGCCAGCTCACCACTAAGGTCAAGGCCAACTAATGAAAAACTGTTTTTT. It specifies CASSPLRSRPTNEKLFF.

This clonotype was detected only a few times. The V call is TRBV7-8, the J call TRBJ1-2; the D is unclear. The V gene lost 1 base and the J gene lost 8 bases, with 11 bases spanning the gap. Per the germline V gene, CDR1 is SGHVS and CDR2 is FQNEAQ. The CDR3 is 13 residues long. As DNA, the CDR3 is TGTGCCAGCAGCTTAGACAGCTCGGGGGGCTACACCTTC. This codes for CASSLDSSGGYTF.

The CDR3 bases are TGTGCCAGCCCAGGGGGTCAGGACGTGTTGTACGAGCAGTACGTC. Protein product: CASPGGQDVLYEQYV. The chain carries TRBV4-2 and TRBJ2-7; 7 bases align to TRBD1. CDR3 length: 15 residues. The ends lost 8 bases at V and 4 bases at J; junction bases unmatched: 14. Germline CDR1 reads LGHNA; CDR2 reads YNFKEQ.